The rows below give T cell receptor beta chains drawn from one sample of a study of CD8 T cells in ankylosing spondylitis. In TCRdb, the 5' RACE reads were re-called with MiXCR into one record per CDR3 protein. Altogether a few hundred thousand distinct CDR3 sequences are present, about a fifth being singletons, with the ten largest covering less than 20%. The specimen was blood, either unsorted or a sorted T cell fraction (not recorded which). The receptors shown here come from a male donor with ankylosing spondylitis. The CDR3 runs from the conserved cysteine through the conserved F or W. The D gene is left open where the match is weak. Where a row states a size, it is once, few, many or the class of an expanded clone; other rows omit it.

V gene: TRBV25-1
clone size: .
D gene: .
J gene: TRBJ2-1
CDR3 DNA: TGTGCCAGCAGTGATCTAGGGCCCTCTTACAATGAGCAGTTCTTC
CDR3 protein: CASSDLGPSYNEQFF

V gene: TRBV6-6
clone size: .
D gene: .
J gene: TRBJ1-5
CDR3 DNA: TGTGCCAGCAGCGAAGGGGGGTCACAGCCCCAGCATTTT
CDR3 protein: CASSEGGSQPQHF

V gene: TRBV28
clone size: .
D gene: TRBD1
J gene: TRBJ2-1
CDR3 DNA: TGTGCCATTACCGGGACAGGGACCCTCAATGAGCAGTTCTTC
CDR3 protein: CAITGTGTLNEQFF

V gene: TRBV6-1
clone size: many
D gene: .
J gene: TRBJ2-5
CDR3 DNA: TGTGCCGCGATGACTAGGGTCGGGGAGACCCAGTACTTC
CDR3 protein: CAAMTRVGETQYF

V gene: TRBV20-1
clone size: few
D gene: TRBD2
J gene: TRBJ2-5
CDR3 DNA: TGCAGTGCTAGCGGGAGGGCCGGTGGTCAAGAGACCCAGTACTTC
CDR3 protein: CSASGRAGGQETQYF

V gene: TRBV5-6
clone size: few
D gene: TRBD2
J gene: TRBJ2-1
CDR3 DNA: TGTGCCAGCAGCTTGGATGGACTAGCGGGAGTTGAGCAGTTCTTC
CDR3 protein: CASSLDGLAGVEQFF

V gene: TRBV9
clone size: .
D gene: TRBD2
J gene: TRBJ2-3
CDR3 DNA: TGTGCCAGCAGCGGGCGACTAGCGGGACACGCAGATACGCAGTATTTT
CDR3 protein: CASSGRLAGHADTQYF

V gene: TRBV6-6
clone size: few
D gene: .
J gene: TRBJ2-1
CDR3 DNA: TGTGCCAGCAGTTACAGTACGGGAAATGAGCAGTTCTTC
CDR3 protein: CASSYSTGNEQFF

V gene: TRBV19
clone size: few
D gene: .
J gene: TRBJ1-3
CDR3 DNA: TGTGCCAGTAGCCTGGGGGCGTCTGGAAACACCATATATTTT
CDR3 protein: CASSLGASGNTIYF

V gene: TRBV12-3/TRBV12-4
clone size: many
D gene: .
J gene: TRBJ2-2
CDR3 DNA: TGTGCCAGCAGTCGCGCGGGGAACACCGGGGAGCTGTTTTTT
CDR3 protein: CASSRAGNTGELFF

V gene: TRBV28
clone size: .
D gene: .
J gene: TRBJ2-1
CDR3 DNA: TGTGCCAGCAGTTTGGGGGAGCGGACGCAGTTCTTC
CDR3 protein: CASSLGERTQFF

V gene: TRBV5-1
clone size: .
D gene: TRBD2
J gene: TRBJ2-2
CDR3 DNA: TGCGCCAGCACTCCAAGCGGGAGGGACACCGGGGAGCTGTTTTTT
CDR3 protein: CASTPSGRDTGELFF

V gene: TRBV6-1
clone size: .
D gene: .
J gene: TRBJ2-3
CDR3 DNA: TGTGCCAGCAGTGGAGGGACAACCTTTACAGATACGCAGTATTTT
CDR3 protein: CASSGGTTFTDTQYF

V gene: TRBV11-2
clone size: few
D gene: TRBD2
J gene: TRBJ2-1
CDR3 DNA: TGTGCCAGCAGGGAGACACTTCTAGCGGGAGCCCATGAGCAGTTCTTC
CDR3 protein: CASRETLLAGAHEQFF

V gene: TRBV7-9
clone size: many
D gene: TRBD2
J gene: TRBJ2-1
CDR3 DNA: TGTGCCAGCAGCTTAGCTAGCGGGAGTCTCGCCTACAATGAGCAGTTCTTC
CDR3 protein: CASSLASGSLAYNEQFF

V gene: TRBV10-3
clone size: many
D gene: TRBD1
J gene: TRBJ2-7
CDR3 DNA: TGTGCCATCAGGGGGGACAGGGGGTCTCACTACGAGCAGTACTTC
CDR3 protein: CAIRGDRGSHYEQYF

V gene: TRBV29-1
clone size: .
D gene: TRBD1
J gene: TRBJ1-1
CDR3 DNA: TGCAGCGCGCACCTCGGACAGGGGATCGCTGAAGCTTTCTTT
CDR3 protein: CSAHLGQGIAEAFF

V gene: TRBV7-2
clone size: few
D gene: .
J gene: TRBJ2-2
CDR3 DNA: TGTGCCAGCGCCTCAGTGGGAGCCGACACCGGGGAGCTGTTTTTT
CDR3 protein: CASASVGADTGELFF

V gene: TRBV29-1
clone size: few
D gene: .
J gene: TRBJ2-5
CDR3 DNA: TGCAGCGGCTGTCGCTTCGGGCTCCAAGAGACCCAGTACTTC
CDR3 protein: CSGCRFGLQETQYF

V gene: TRBV18
clone size: .
D gene: .
J gene: TRBJ2-1
CDR3 DNA: TGTGCCAGCTCACCTCCGGTTAGCACCAATGAGCAGTTCTTC
CDR3 protein: CASSPPVSTNEQFF

V gene: TRBV12-5
clone size: .
D gene: .
J gene: TRBJ2-7
CDR3 DNA: TGTGCTAGTGGTTCTGACAGGACCTCCTACGAGCAGTACTTC
CDR3 protein: CASGSDRTSYEQYF

V gene: TRBV5-4
clone size: .
D gene: .
J gene: TRBJ2-2
CDR3 DNA: TGTGCCAGCAGCTTGGACAGGGAAAGGGCCGGGGAGCTGTTTTTT
CDR3 protein: CASSLDRERAGELFF

V gene: TRBV5-1
clone size: .
D gene: TRBD2
J gene: TRBJ2-1
CDR3 DNA: TGCGCCAGCAGCCATGCCGGGACTAGCAGCAATGAGCAGTTCTTC
CDR3 protein: CASSHAGTSSNEQFF

V gene: TRBV24-1
clone size: .
D gene: .
J gene: TRBJ2-3
CDR3 DNA: TGTGCCACCAGTGAGGGTCGAGATACGCAGTATTTT
CDR3 protein: CATSEGRDTQYF

V gene: TRBV6-5
clone size: .
D gene: TRBD2
J gene: TRBJ2-7
CDR3 DNA: TGTGCCAGCAGTTACTCCCGAGGGCGGGAGGGGCACGAGCAGTACTTC
CDR3 protein: CASSYSRGREGHEQYF

V gene: TRBV20-1
clone size: .
D gene: .
J gene: TRBJ1-1
CDR3 DNA: TGCAGTGCTATAAGGGGGATGAACACTGAAGCTTTCTTT
CDR3 protein: CSAIRGMNTEAFF